This entry features one TCR beta chain sequence. This sample was taken from a study of blood T cell repertoires in COVID-19. Study details: COVID-19 samples from acute and convalescent phases originated in the United States, Italy and Spain. Nucleic acid was either cDNA or gDNA, and it came from T cells, B-cell-depleted T cells, or PBMCs.

In the original analysis: Scientists estimated how many nucleated cells there were by amplifying reference gene primers. The data were produced by immunoSEQ multiplex PCR, yet TCRdb's version contains in-frame clones alone and is incomplete. V and J calls and clone size are given by that table; D and trimming were obtained from the DNA. The sample shows 250,000 or so clones, around 87% of them seen only once. Germline CDR1 is DFQATT and CDR2 is SNEGSKA (reference sequence). Trimming took 3 bases from V and 2 from J, leaving 7 bases between them. The CDR3 extends over 12 amino acids. The chain joins TRBV20-1 to TRBJ1-2; the D is unclear. The TCR comes from a woman aged 70 to 79 with active or convalescent COVID-19. Sequencing was carried out using peripheral blood. CDR3 DNA: TGCAGTGCTAGTAGAGGGAACTATGGCTACACCTTC. This gives the protein CSASRGNYGYTF.